Included here is one T cell receptor beta chain sequence, with context. Its antigen has not been determined. Per-nucleotide qualities are absent, and no much larger clonotype sits a single base away. The donors were 40 or so Caucasian individuals from Russia, aged roughly 6 to 100 years, who were systemically healthy. Each donor gave 8 to 10 milliliters of peripheral blood, drawn into EDTA-treated Vacutainer tubes. Ficoll-Paque density-gradient centrifugation was used to isolate PBMCs, with at least 7 million obtained per sample. Trizol reagent was used to extract total RNA from the PBMCs, yielding at least 5.5 micrograms per sample. For every donor, an aliquot of PBMCs went through flow cytometry to measure the percentages of naive CD45RAhigh/CD27high T cells. This entry is derived from a study of blood T cells in healthy people across ages (dated by TCRdb to the mid-2010s). Describing the broader study: Template switching captured roughly one uniquely barcoded TCR beta cDNA molecule per two T cells in model experiments. For two donors (one aged 18 to 30 and one aged 80 or older), the study analyzed two additional independent replicas of 1 million unique cDNA reads from the same blood draw. To avoid experimental bias, donors of different ages were spread randomly across the sequencing lanes. The donors were split into four age groups: young (average roughly 15 years), middle-aged (about 40), aged (more than 60) and long-lived (over 80). Age-related changes in TCR beta repertoire diversity were measured in the study by deep sequencing normalized with unique cDNA molecular identifiers. Paper-wide results and their limitations: Because donor CMV infection status was unknown, age-related changes in expanded clonotypes were potentially confounded. Compared with the aged group, the long-lived group had more naive CD4+ T cells, fewer expanded clones and increased TCR diversity, a pattern suggesting age selection. As age increased, observed TCR beta diversity per million T cells dropped in a roughly linear way, and a significant reduction was already evident by age about 40. Observed TCR beta diversity correlated strongly with the percentage of naive T cells measured by flow cytometry. Estimates of total diversity based on one million sequenced T cells were considered lower bounds and underestimates. Bulk unsorted PBMC profiling prevented conclusive comparison of naive and antigen-experienced compartments.

Libraries were prepared through 5' RACE. The data were produced on an Illumina HiSeq 2500. A second roughly 6 to 12 cycle PCR used a sample-barcoded 5' primer and a J-beta primer mix. Each TCR beta cDNA molecule received a unique molecular identifier from a template-switch 5' adaptor carrying 12 random nucleotides. At least 2.5 million CDR3-containing paired-end reads were obtained from each sample. First-strand cDNA was synthesized from all RNA with the Mint cDNA synthesis kit, primed by a TRBC-specific oligonucleotide. All cDNA was treated with uracil-DNA glycosylase and then went through a first 18-cycle PCR with the universal primers M1SS and BC2_uni_R. The authors' analysis ran thus. For normalization, 1 million high-quality reads were randomly selected from each sample, with every read carrying a distinct molecular identifier. Reads with shared molecular identifiers were discarded instead of being binned into consensus sequences. MiTCR, run with a Q25 quality threshold and the strictest error-elimination algorithm, handled CDR3 identification, clonotype clustering and error correction. Lower-bound total TCR beta diversity was estimated with a nonparametric unseen species model using Euler transformation. TCRdb handled the public reads itself, with Q25 trimming in fastp and clone calling in MiXCR, and kept productive beta chains. When rows share a CDR3 protein, they turn into one entry using the most common DNA and genes. Clone size and V and J calls follow TCRdb, not the original study. The sample table shows some 1.7 million distinct CDR3 sequences, and under 30% are seen once. The ten largest clones represent about 8% of the sample.

Inclusive of the bounding cysteine and phenylalanine, the CDR3 is 16 residues long. Only the CDR3 DNA is retained, 48 bases long and in frame from the first base. The germline V gene (reference sequence) gives CDR1 as DFQATT and CDR2 as SNEGSKA. The junction carries 24 bases between V and J, which are trimmed by 3 bases and 6 bases respectively. The specimen sequenced was blood. The chain is made from TRBV20-1 and TRBJ2-7; TRBD1 is a weak D gene call, 7 bases matching. The receptor was derived from a woman aged 30 to 39 in good health. The nucleotide sequence is given as TGCAGTGCTAGTGGTCAGGGGGGTCCCGTTGGGAGCGAGCAGTACTTC. The encoded protein is CSASGQGGPVGSEQYF.